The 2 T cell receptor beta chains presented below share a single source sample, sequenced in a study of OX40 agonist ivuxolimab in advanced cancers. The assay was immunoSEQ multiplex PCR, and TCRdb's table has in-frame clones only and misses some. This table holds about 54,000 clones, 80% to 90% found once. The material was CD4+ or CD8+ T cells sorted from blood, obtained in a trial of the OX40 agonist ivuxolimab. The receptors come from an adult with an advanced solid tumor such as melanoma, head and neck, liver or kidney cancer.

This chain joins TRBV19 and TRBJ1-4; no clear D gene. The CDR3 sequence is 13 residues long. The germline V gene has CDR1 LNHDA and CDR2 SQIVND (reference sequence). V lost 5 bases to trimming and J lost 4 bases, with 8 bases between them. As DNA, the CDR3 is TGTGCCAGTAGTCCGGCTCATAATGAAAAACTGTTTTTT. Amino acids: CASSPAHNEKLFF.

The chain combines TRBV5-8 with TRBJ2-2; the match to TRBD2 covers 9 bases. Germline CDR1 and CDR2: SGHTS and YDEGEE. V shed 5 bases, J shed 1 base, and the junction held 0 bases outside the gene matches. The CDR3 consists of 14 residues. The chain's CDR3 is CASRTSGNTGELFF. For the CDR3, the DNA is TGTGCCAGCAGGACTAGCGGGAACACCGGGGAGCTGTTTTTT.